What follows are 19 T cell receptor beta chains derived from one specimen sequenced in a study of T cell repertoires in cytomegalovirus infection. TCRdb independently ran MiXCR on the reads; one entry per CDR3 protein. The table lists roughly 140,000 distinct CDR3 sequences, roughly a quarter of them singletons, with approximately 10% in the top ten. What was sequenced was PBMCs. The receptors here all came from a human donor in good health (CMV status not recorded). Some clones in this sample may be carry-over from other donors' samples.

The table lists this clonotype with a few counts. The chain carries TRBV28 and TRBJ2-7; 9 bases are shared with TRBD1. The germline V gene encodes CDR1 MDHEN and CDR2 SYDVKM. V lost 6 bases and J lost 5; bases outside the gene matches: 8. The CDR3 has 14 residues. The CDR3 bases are TGTGCCAGCAGGGGGACAGGGAACCCCCACGAGCAGTACTTC. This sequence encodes CASRGTGNPHEQYF.

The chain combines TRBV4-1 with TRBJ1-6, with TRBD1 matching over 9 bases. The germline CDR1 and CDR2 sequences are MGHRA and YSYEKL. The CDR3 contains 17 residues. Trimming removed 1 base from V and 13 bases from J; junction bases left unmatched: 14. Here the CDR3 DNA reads TGCGCCAGCAGCCAAGCCCTTTTTGGGGACAGGGATCGGCCCCTCCACTTT. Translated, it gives CASSQALFGDRDRPLHF.

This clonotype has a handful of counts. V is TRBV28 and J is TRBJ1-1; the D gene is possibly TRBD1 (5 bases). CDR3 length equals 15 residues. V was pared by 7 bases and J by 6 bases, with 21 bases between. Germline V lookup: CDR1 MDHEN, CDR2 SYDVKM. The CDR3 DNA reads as TGTGCCAGCATTTTCGGTTCCAGGGAAACAGCTGAAGCTTTCTTT. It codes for CASIFGSRETAEAFF.

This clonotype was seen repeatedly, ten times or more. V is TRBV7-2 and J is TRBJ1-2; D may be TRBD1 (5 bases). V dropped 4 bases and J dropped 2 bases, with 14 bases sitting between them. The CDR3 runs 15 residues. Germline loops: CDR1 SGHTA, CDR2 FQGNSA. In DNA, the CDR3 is TGTGCCAGCAGCTCCCCGCCTCAGGGAAACTATGGCTACACCTTC. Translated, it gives CASSSPPQGNYGYTF.

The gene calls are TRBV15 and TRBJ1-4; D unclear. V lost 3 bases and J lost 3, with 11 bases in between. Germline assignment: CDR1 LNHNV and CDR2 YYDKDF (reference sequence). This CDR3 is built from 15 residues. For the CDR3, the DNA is TGTGCCACCAGCAGCCAGGTTGGCGCTAATGAAAAACTGTTTTTT. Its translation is CATSSQVGANEKLFF.

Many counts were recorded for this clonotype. The CDR3 sequence is CASSLDPGQGFNMNTEAFF. DNA of the CDR3: TGTGCCAGCAGCTTAGACCCCGGACAGGGCTTTAACATGAACACTGAAGCTTTCTTT. The chain joins TRBV7-2 to TRBJ1-1; TRBD1 matches 8 bases. From germline, CDR1 is SGHTA and CDR2 FQGNSA. The CDR3 spans 19 residues. With 1 base clipped from V and 0 bases from J, the junction kept 13 bases outside the gene matches. The full variable domain, with the rest looked up from reference TRBV7-2 and TRBJ1-1, is GAGVSQSPSNKVTEKGKDVELRCDPISGHTALYWYRQSLGQGLEFLIYFQGNSAPDKSGLPSDRFSAERTGGSVSTLTIQRTQQEDSAVYLCASSLDPGQGFNMNTEAFFGQGTRLTVV.

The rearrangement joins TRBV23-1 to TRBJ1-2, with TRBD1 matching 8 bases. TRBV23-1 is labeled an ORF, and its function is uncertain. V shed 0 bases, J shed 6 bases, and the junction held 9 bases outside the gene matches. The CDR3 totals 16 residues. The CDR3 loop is CASSQSAAGGVNGYTF. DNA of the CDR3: TGCGCCAGCAGTCAATCGGCCGCAGGGGGCGTTAATGGCTACACCTTC.

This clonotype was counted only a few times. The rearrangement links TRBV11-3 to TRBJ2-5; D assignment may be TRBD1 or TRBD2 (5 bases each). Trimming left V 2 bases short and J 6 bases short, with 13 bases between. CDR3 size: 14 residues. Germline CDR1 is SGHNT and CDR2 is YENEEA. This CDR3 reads CASSLSGREQTQYF. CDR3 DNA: TGTGCCAGCAGCTTAAGTGGCAGGGAGCAGACCCAGTACTTC.

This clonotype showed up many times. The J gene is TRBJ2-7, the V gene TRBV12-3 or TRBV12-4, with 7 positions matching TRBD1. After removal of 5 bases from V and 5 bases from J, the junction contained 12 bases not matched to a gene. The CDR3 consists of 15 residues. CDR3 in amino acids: CASSPKVTGSHEQYF. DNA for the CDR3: TGTGCCAGCAGTCCCAAGGTGACAGGGAGCCACGAGCAGTACTTC.

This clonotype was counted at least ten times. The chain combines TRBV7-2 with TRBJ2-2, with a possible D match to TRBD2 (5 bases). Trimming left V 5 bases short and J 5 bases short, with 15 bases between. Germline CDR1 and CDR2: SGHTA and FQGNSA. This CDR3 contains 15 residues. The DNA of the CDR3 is TGTGCCAGCAGCCGGGGAGACCTGAGGACCGGGGAGCTGTTTTTT. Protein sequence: CASSRGDLRTGELFF.

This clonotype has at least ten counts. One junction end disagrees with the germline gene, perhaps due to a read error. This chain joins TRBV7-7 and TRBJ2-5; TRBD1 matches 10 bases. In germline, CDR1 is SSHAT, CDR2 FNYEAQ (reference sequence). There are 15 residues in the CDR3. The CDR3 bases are TGTGCTAGCAGCCCCCGGACAGGGGGGCTGGAGACCCAGTACTTC. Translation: CASSPRTGGLETQYF.

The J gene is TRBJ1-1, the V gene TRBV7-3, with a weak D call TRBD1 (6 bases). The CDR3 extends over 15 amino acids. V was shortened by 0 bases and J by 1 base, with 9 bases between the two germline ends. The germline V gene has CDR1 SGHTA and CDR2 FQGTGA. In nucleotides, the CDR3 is TGTGCCAGCAGCTTAACGGGGGGCTCGAACACTGAAGCTTTCTTT. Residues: CASSLTGGSNTEAFF.

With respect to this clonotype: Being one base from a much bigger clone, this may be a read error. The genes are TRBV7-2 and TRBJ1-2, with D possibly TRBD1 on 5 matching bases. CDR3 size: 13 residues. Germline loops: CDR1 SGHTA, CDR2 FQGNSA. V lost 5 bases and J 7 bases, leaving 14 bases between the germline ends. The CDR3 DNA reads TGTGCCAGCAGCCTACGACAGATCTGTGGCTACACCTTC. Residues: CASSLRQICGYTF.

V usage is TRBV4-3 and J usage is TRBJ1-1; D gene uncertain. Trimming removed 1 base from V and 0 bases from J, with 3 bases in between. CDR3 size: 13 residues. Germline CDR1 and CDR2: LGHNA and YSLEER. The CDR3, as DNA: TGCGCCAGCAGCCAAGGAATGAACACTGAAGCTTTCTTT. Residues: CASSQGMNTEAFF.

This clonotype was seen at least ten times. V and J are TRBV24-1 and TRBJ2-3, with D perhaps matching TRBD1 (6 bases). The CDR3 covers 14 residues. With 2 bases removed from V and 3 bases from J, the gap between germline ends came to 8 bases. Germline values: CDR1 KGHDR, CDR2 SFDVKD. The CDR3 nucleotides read TGTGCCACCAGTGATTCCACAGGGACAGATACGCAGTATTTT. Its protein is CATSDSTGTDTQYF.

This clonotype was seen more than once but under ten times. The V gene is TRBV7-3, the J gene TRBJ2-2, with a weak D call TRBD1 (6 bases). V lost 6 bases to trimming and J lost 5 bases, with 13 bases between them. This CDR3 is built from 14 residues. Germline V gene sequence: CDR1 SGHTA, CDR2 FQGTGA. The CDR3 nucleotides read TGTGCCAGCAGTAACCCAACAGGGACCGGGGAGCTGTTTTTT. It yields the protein CASSNPTGTGELFF.

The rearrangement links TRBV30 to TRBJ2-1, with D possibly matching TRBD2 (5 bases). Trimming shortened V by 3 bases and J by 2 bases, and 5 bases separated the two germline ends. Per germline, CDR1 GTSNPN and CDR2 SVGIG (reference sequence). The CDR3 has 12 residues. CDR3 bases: TGTGCCTGGAGCGGGACCTACAATGAGCAGTTCTTC. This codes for CAWSGTYNEQFF.

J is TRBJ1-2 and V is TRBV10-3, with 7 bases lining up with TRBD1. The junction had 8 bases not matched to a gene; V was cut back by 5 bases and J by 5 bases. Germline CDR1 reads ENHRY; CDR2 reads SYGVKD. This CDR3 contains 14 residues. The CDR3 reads CAISPGQAGYGYTF. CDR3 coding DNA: TGTGCCATCAGTCCCGGACAGGCGGGATATGGCTACACCTTC.

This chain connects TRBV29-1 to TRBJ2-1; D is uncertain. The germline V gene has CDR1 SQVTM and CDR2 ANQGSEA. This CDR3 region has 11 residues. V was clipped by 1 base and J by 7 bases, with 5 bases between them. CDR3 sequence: CSVEAVNEQFF. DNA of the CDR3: TGCAGCGTTGAAGCAGTTAATGAGCAGTTCTTC.